The next 2 T cell receptor beta chains were all read from a single sample in a study of memory CD8 T cells in hepatitis C reinfection. This sample's time point: pre-reinfection, 55 to 20 weeks before reinfection detection. The sorted cells went straight to TCR sequencing with no prior in vitro expansion. Assay: immunoSEQ multiplex PCR; the TCRdb copy retains only in-frame clones and omits some. The data contain just over 50,000 clones, nearly 90% of them singletons. The sample consisted of naive CD8+ T cells sorted from blood. Every receptor here comes from a man younger than 35 with hepatitis C virus infection.

This chain joins TRBV19 and TRBJ2-1; maybe TRBD1 (6 bases). The germline V and J ends were trimmed by 3 bases and 2 bases, with 11 bases remaining between them. Germline CDR1 is LNHDA and CDR2 is SQIVND (reference sequence). The CDR3 sequence is 15 residues long. CDR3 DNA: TGTGCCAGTAGTATTGAGGACAGAGCCTACAATGAGCAGTTCTTC. It translates to CASSIEDRAYNEQFF.

The V call is TRBV5-1, the J call TRBJ1-5; D might be TRBD1 (5 bases). CDR1 is SGHRS, CDR2 YFSETQ, per germline. CDR3 length: 15 amino acids. Trimming took off 4 bases at V and 1 base at J, with 12 bases between the two ends. In DNA, the CDR3 is TGCGCCAGCAGCCCGAACGGGGGAAGCAATCAGCCCCAGCATTTT. Encoded protein: CASSPNGGSNQPQHF.